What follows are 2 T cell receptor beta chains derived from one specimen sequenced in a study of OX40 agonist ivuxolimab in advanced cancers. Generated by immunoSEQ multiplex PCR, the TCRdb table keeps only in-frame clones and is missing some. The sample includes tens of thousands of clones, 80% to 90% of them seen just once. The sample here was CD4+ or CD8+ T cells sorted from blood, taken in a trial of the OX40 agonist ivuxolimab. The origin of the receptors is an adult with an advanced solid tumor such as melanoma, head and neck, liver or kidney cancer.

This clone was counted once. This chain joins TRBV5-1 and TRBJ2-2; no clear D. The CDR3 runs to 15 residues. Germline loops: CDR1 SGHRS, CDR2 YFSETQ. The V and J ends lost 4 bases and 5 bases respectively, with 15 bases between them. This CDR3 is CASSPQGLVTGELFF. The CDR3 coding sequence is TGCGCCAGCAGCCCCCAAGGCCTTGTTACCGGGGAGCTGTTTTTT.

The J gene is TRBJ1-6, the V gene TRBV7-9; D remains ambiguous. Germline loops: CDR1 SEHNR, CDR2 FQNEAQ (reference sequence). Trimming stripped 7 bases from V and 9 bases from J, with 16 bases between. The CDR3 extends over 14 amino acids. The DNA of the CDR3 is TGTGCCAGCACCCAGGTCGACGGAGGTTCACCCCTCCACTTT. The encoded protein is CASTQVDGGSPLHF.